Following are 31 T cell receptor beta chains from one sample sequenced in a study of cytomegalovirus exposure and HLA in healthy donors. Researchers ran the PCR with 60 Vbeta and 13 Jbeta primers. Sequencing used immunoSEQ multiplex PCR; TCRdb keeps in-frame clones, though not all of them. The sample consists of 95,000 to 150,000 clones, 80% of them appearing once. Sequencing was done on a sample of PBMCs. All receptors derive from a female donor in good health and CMV-seropositive.

V is TRBV11-2 and J is TRBJ2-1, with D perhaps matching TRBD2 (6 bases). Trimming cost V 5 bases and J 6 bases, with 14 bases left between them. The CDR3 loop spans 14 amino acids. Germline V CDR1 and CDR2: SGHAT, FQNNGV. CDR3 sequence: CASSPIAGINEQFF. CDR3 nucleotides: TGTGCCAGCAGCCCAATTGCGGGGATCAATGAGCAGTTCTTC.

The rearrangement uses TRBV4-1 and TRBJ2-3, with 8 bases aligning to TRBD2. This CDR3 has 15 amino acids. Germline V gives CDR1 MGHRA, CDR2 YSYEKL. Trimming at V came to 4 bases and at J to 5 bases, leaving 8 bases not matched to a gene. The CDR3 loop reads CASSRLGGGQDTQYF. In DNA, the CDR3 is TGCGCCAGCAGCCGGCTCGGGGGGGGCCAAGATACGCAGTATTTT.

The chain joins TRBV5-1 to TRBJ1-1; D remains unclear. Between the trimmed V and J ends, which lost 0 bases and 8 bases, there was a span of 11 bases. The germline CDR1 and CDR2 sequences are SGHRS and YFSETQ. The CDR3 extends over 13 amino acids. The CDR3 DNA reads as TGCGCCAGCAGCTTGGCGGGATCACGGGAAGCTTTCTTT. Protein: CASSLAGSREAFF.

The chain has TRBV13 and TRBJ2-5; D perhaps matches TRBD2 (7 bases). Germline CDR1 is PRHDT and CDR2 is FYEKMQ (reference sequence). The CDR3 totals 15 residues. V shed 4 bases and J shed 5 bases, with 17 bases lying between them. The CDR3 sequence: CASSYRTGGRETQYF. The CDR3 nucleotides read TGTGCCAGCAGCTATAGGACGGGGGGCCGGGAGACCCAGTACTTC.

The V call is TRBV7-9, the J call TRBJ2-5; 7 nucleotides match TRBD2. Per germline, CDR1 SEHNR and CDR2 FQNEAQ (reference sequence). V lost 4 bases to trimming and J lost 5 bases; unmatched junction nucleotides: 10. The CDR3 has 15 amino acids. CDR3 region: CASSSAGRGGETQYF. CDR3 DNA: TGTGCCAGCAGCTCAGCGGGGCGGGGAGGGGAGACCCAGTACTTC.

The chain links TRBV30 to TRBJ2-7, with 10 nucleotides matching TRBD1. V was clipped by 6 bases and J by 4 bases; unmatched bases: 3. Germline V gene sequence: CDR1 GTSNPN, CDR2 SVGIG (reference sequence). CDR3 length: 12 amino acids. The CDR3 reads CACTGQGYEQYF. For the CDR3, the DNA is TGTGCCTGTACGGGACAGGGGTACGAGCAGTACTTC.

This chain uses TRBV5-1 with TRBJ1-1; D perhaps matches TRBD1 (5 bases). Germline V gene lookup returns CDR1 SGHRS and CDR2 YFSETQ. The CDR3 is 16 amino acids. Trimming pared 3 bases from V and 0 bases from J, leaving 15 bases between. CDR3 coding DNA: TGCGCCAGCAGCTCTGGACAAGGAATCATGAACACTGAAGCTTTCTTT. This translates into CASSSGQGIMNTEAFF.

V usage is TRBV19 and J usage is TRBJ1-1; weak D call: TRBD1 (6 bases). Per the germline V gene, CDR1 is LNHDA and CDR2 is SQIVND (reference sequence). This CDR3 has 16 amino acids. V gave up 4 bases and J gave up 0 bases, with 15 bases separating them. The CDR3 region is CASSRGGATMNTEAFF. The CDR3 DNA reads as TGTGCCAGTAGTAGGGGGGGGGCCACAATGAACACTGAAGCTTTCTTT.

The chain is built from TRBV6-5 and TRBJ1-1; 7 positions match TRBD1. Unmatched junction bases numbered 5, after V lost 5 bases and J lost 8 bases. This CDR3 has 12 amino acids. Germline assignment: CDR1 MNHEY and CDR2 SVGAGI. This CDR3 is CASSHDRAEAFF. The CDR3 coding sequence is TGTGCCAGCAGTCACGACAGGGCGGAAGCTTTCTTT.

This chain connects TRBV7-9 to TRBJ2-7; possible D gene TRBD1, 6 bases. The V gene lost 1 base and the J gene lost 3 bases, with 16 bases spanning the gap. CDR3 size: 16 residues. Germline CDR1 SEHNR, CDR2 FQNEAQ (reference sequence). As DNA, the CDR3 is TGTGCCAGCAGCTTAGGGGGACAATTAGGGCTCTACGAGCAGTACTTC. It specifies CASSLGGQLGLYEQYF.

The rearrangement joins TRBV2 to TRBJ1-2; D is unresolved. The germline V gene encodes CDR1 SNHLY and CDR2 FYNNEI. The V and J ends lost 3 bases and 1 base respectively, with 9 bases between them. This CDR3 contains 14 residues. In DNA, the CDR3 is TGTGCCAGCAGTGATTCTACGGGTAACTATGGCTACACCTTC. Encoded protein: CASSDSTGNYGYTF.

This chain joins TRBV6-5 and TRBJ2-6; 7 bases are shared with TRBD1. The junction had 5 bases not matched to a gene; V was cut back by 3 bases and J by 3 bases. Per germline, CDR1 MNHEY and CDR2 SVGAGI. CDR3 length: 16 amino acids. As DNA, the CDR3 is TGTGCCAGCAGTTATCTCGGGACAGATGGGGCCAACGTCCTGACTTTC. It codes for CASSYLGTDGANVLTF.

This clone was observed a single time. V is TRBV28 and J is TRBJ1-1, with TRBD1 matching 7 bases. The germline V gene encodes CDR1 MDHEN and CDR2 SYDVKM. J gave up 8 bases and V 4 bases, and 13 bases lay outside the gene matches. The CDR3 has 15 residues. The CDR3 region is CASSSLGTASEEAFF. CDR3 DNA sequence: TGTGCCAGCAGTTCCCTCGGGACAGCTTCCGAGGAAGCTTTCTTT.

This clone was detected a few times. V is TRBV27 and J is TRBJ2-2; D is perhaps TRBD1 (6 bases). The germline V gene has CDR1 MNHEY and CDR2 SMNVEV (reference sequence). This CDR3 region has 14 residues. V lost 5 bases to trimming and J lost 3 bases, with 10 bases between them. The CDR3 DNA is TGTGCCAGCAGTCTCAGGGGATACACCGGGGAGCTGTTTTTT. This gives the protein CASSLRGYTGELFF.

The chain recombines TRBV2 with TRBJ1-1; 10 nucleotides line up with TRBD1. The germline V gene encodes CDR1 SNHLY and CDR2 FYNNEI. The CDR3 has 15 residues. The junction had 4 bases not matched to a gene; V was cut back by 6 bases and J by 0 bases. CDR3 bases: TGTGCCAGCAGAGGGGACAGGGGTATGAACACTGAAGCTTTCTTT. Translating it yields CASRGDRGMNTEAFF.

This clone came up a few times. CDR3 residues: CSATRGTGELFF. The CDR3 nucleotides are TGCAGCGCCACGAGGGGGACCGGGGAGCTGTTTTTT. This chain uses TRBV29-1 with TRBJ2-2; possibly TRBD1 for D (6 bases). The CDR3 has 12 residues. Germline CDR1 and CDR2: SQVTM and ANQGSEA. The germline V and J ends were trimmed by 7 bases and 5 bases, with 11 bases remaining between them.

J is TRBJ1-2 and V is TRBV7-9; the match to TRBD1 covers 12 bases. The CDR3 loop spans 15 amino acids. Germline V gives CDR1 SEHNR, CDR2 FQNEAQ (reference sequence). Trimming at V came to 2 bases and at J to 9 bases, leaving 7 bases not matched to a gene. The chain's CDR3 is CASSLYGTGGLSYTF. DNA of the CDR3: TGTGCCAGCAGCTTATATGGGACAGGGGGCTTAAGCTACACCTTC.

The rearrangement uses TRBV4-2 and TRBJ1-5; TRBD1 aligns across 7 bases. The trim removed 4 bases at V and 1 base at J, leaving 4 bases unmatched. Germline loops: CDR1 LGHNA, CDR2 YNFKEQ. The CDR3 is 15 residues long. The CDR3 loop is CASSPRQGSNQPQHF. The CDR3 region has the DNA TGTGCCAGCAGCCCTCGACAGGGAAGCAATCAGCCCCAGCATTTT.

This chain connects TRBV6-5 to TRBJ1-1; D unclear. The CDR3 length is 13 residues. V was shortened by 0 bases and J by 4 bases, with 6 bases between the two germline ends. Per the germline V gene, CDR1 is MNHEY and CDR2 is SVGAGI. In DNA, the CDR3 is TGTGCCAGCAGTTACTCGATAGTCACTGAAGCTTTCTTT. Protein: CASSYSIVTEAFF.

The gene calls are TRBV29-1 and TRBJ2-5, with D uncertain. The CDR3 has 10 residues. The germline V gene has CDR1 SQVTM and CDR2 ANQGSEA. V was cut by 7 bases and J by 2 bases, with 5 bases left in between. The CDR3 region is CSGGQETQYF. CDR3 nucleotide sequence: TGCAGCGGCGGACAAGAGACCCAGTACTTC.

The chain combines TRBV27 with TRBJ2-5, with D maybe TRBD1 (5 bases). V lost 5 bases, J lost 5 bases, and 18 bases lay in between. CDR1 and CDR2 from the germline V gene are MNHEY and SMNVEV (reference sequence). There are 15 residues in the CDR3. The DNA for the CDR3 is TGTGCCAGCAGTCCCGTGCAGGCTTCAGGGGAGACCCAGTACTTC. Translating gives CASSPVQASGETQYF.

Only a few counts were recorded for this clone. V and J are TRBV19 and TRBJ1-5, with 7 bases matching TRBD1. This CDR3 is 17 amino acids long. From germline, CDR1 is LNHDA and CDR2 SQIVND (reference sequence). J lost 6 bases, V lost 3 bases, and 14 bases had no gene match. The CDR3 spells CASSIGPGGGSIQPQHF. The CDR3 DNA reads as TGTGCCAGTAGTATTGGGCCAGGGGGAGGTTCGATTCAGCCCCAGCATTTT.

This sequence joins TRBV5-1 and TRBJ2-7; TRBD1 aligns across 7 bases. V shed 4 bases and J 6 bases; nucleotides not matched to a gene: 10. The CDR3 spans 14 residues. Germline V lookup: CDR1 SGHRS, CDR2 YFSETQ. CDR3 DNA sequence: TGCGCCAGCAGCCCCGGACAGGCCTCTGGCGAGCAGTACTTC. As protein: CASSPGQASGEQYF. Based on the CDR3 plus reference TRBV5-1 and TRBJ2-7, the full variable domain is KAGVTQTPRYLIKTRGQQVTLSCSPISGHRSVSWYQQTPGQGLQFLFEYFSETQRNKGNFPGRFSGRQFSNSRSEMNVSTLELGDSALYLCASSPGQASGEQYFGPGTRLTVT.

This clone came up a few times. This chain uses TRBV12-5 with TRBJ1-1; D remains ambiguous. This CDR3 contains 12 residues. The germline gives CDR1 LGHNT, CDR2 FRNRAP. V lost 5 bases to trimming and J lost 7 bases, with 11 bases between them. The CDR3 spells CASGLAGSEAFF. CDR3 nucleotide sequence: TGTGCTAGTGGTCTGGCCGGTAGTGAAGCTTTCTTT.

The gene calls are TRBV4-2 and TRBJ2-5, with TRBD2 matching over 10 bases. CDR3 length: 15 residues. Per germline, CDR1 LGHNA and CDR2 YNFKEQ. V lost 2 bases and J lost 3; bases outside the gene matches: 3. The CDR3 here is CASSQPTSGEETQYF. As DNA, the CDR3 is TGTGCCAGCAGCCAACCCACTAGCGGGGAAGAGACCCAGTACTTC.

The count of this clone is one. This chain links TRBV6-6 with TRBJ1-1, with 10 positions matching TRBD1. The CDR3 consists of 12 residues. The V gene end was trimmed by 5 bases and the J gene end by 8 bases; junction bases not matched to a gene: 2. The germline gives CDR1 MNHNY, CDR2 SVGAGI (reference sequence). The CDR3 region has the DNA TGTGCCAGCAGTAGGGACAGGGGAGAAGCTTTCTTT. Protein sequence: CASSRDRGEAFF.

The rearrangement uses TRBV29-1 and TRBJ1-2, with 8 bases aligning to TRBD1. CDR1 and CDR2 (germline): SQVTM, ANQGSEA. V lost 5 bases, J lost 7 bases, and 18 bases stayed unmatched. This CDR3 contains 16 residues. The DNA of the CDR3 is TGCAGCGTTCCTAAAAGACCCGACAGGGGCGACTCTGGCTACACCTTC. It encodes CSVPKRPDRGDSGYTF.

V is TRBV6-1 and J is TRBJ1-2, with TRBD1 matching over 10 bases. Germline lookup yields CDR1 MNHNS and CDR2 SASEGT. Losses at the gene ends were 3 bases for V and 4 bases for J; bases not matched to a gene: 5. This CDR3 has 15 residues. DNA for the CDR3: TGTGCCAGCAGTGACGAGGGACAGGGGAGCTATGGCTACACCTTC. This sequence encodes CASSDEGQGSYGYTF.

The table lists this clone with a few counts. The chain couples TRBV2 to TRBJ1-6; TRBD1 agrees at 7 bases. The germline gives CDR1 SNHLY, CDR2 FYNNEI. J was trimmed by 5 bases and V by 3 bases; bases with no gene match: 7. CDR3 length: 16 residues. CDR3 protein: CASSDRPTGNNSPLHF. CDR3 nucleotides: TGTGCCAGCAGTGATCGACCGACAGGGAATAATTCACCCCTCCACTTT.

The genes are TRBV7-9 and TRBJ2-7; TRBD1 matches 9 bases. J gave up 5 bases and V 5 bases, and 10 bases lay outside the gene matches. The CDR3 is made up of 15 amino acids. Germline loops: CDR1 SEHNR, CDR2 FQNEAQ (reference sequence). CDR3 sequence (DNA): TGTGCCAGCAGCGTCTCCGGGACAGGGTTTGACGAGCAGTACTTC. Translation gives CASSVSGTGFDEQYF.

This clone has a handful of counts. V and J are TRBV7-2 and TRBJ1-4; 7 bases agree with TRBD1. The CDR3 runs 12 residues. V shed 5 bases, J shed 8 bases, and the junction held 2 bases outside the gene matches. Germline CDR1 is SGHTA and CDR2 is FQGNSA. CDR3 nucleotide sequence: TGTGCCAGCAGCCCGGACAGGGAAAAACTGTTTTTT. It encodes CASSPDREKLFF.